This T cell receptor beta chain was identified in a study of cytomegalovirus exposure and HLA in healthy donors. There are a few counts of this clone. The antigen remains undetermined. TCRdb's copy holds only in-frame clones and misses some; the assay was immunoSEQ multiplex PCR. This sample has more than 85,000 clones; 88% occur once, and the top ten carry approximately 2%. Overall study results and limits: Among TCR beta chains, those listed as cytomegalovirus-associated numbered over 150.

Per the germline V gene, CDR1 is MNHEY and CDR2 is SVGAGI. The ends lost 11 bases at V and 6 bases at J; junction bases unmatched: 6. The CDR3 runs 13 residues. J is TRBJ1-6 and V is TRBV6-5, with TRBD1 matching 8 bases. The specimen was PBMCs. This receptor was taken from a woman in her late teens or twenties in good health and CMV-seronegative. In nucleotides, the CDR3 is TGTGCCTGCAAGACAGGGGTTAATTCACCCCTCCACTTT. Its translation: CACKTGVNSPLHF.